The 20 T cell receptor beta chains below were found in one sample sequenced in a study of T cell changes during pregnancy in multiple sclerosis. This table comes from immunoSEQ multiplex PCR, and its TCRdb copy is limited to in-frame clones, with some not included. The sample contains around 70,000 clones, over 85% of which appear only once. Specimen: peripheral blood, collected in the second trimester of pregnancy. These receptors came from a female donor in good health, enrolled as a control in a pregnancy study.

The CDR3: CASSRRDGQETQYF. The CDR3 DNA reads TGTGCCAGCAGCCGGCGGGACGGCCAAGAGACCCAGTACTTC. The V gene is TRBV9, the J gene TRBJ2-5; tentatively, D is TRBD2 (6 bases). CDR1 and CDR2 from the germline V gene are SGDLS and YYNGEE. The CDR3 is made up of 14 amino acids. Trimming left V 4 bases short and J 1 base short, with 11 bases between.

The rearrangement uses TRBV7-9 and TRBJ2-2; no reliable D call. CDR3 length: 16 residues. Trimming took off 2 bases at V and 5 bases at J, with 15 bases between the two ends. Germline CDR1 SEHNR, CDR2 FQNEAQ (reference sequence). The CDR3, as DNA: TGTGCCAGCAGCTTATGGTACGGTTCCGGGACCGGGGAGCTGTTTTTT. Translating it yields CASSLWYGSGTGELFF. The variable domain in full, completed from reference TRBV7-9 and TRBJ2-2, reads DTGVSQNPRHKITKRGQNVTFRCDPISEHNRLYWYRQTLGQGPEFLTYFQNEAQLEKSRLLSDRFSAERPKGSFSTLEIQRTEQGDSAMYLCASSLWYGSGTGELFFGEGSRLTVL.

This sequence joins TRBV5-6 and TRBJ2-1; 9 bases are shared with TRBD1. Germline assignment: CDR1 SGHDT and CDR2 YYEEEE. The CDR3 sequence is 14 residues long. V dropped 2 bases and J dropped 10; count of bases not matched to a gene: 7. The DNA for the CDR3 is TGTGCCAGCAGCTTTCCGACAGGGGGGATCGAGCAGTTCTTC. Translating it yields CASSFPTGGIEQFF.

The rearrangement uses TRBV2 and TRBJ1-1; 7 bases agree with TRBD1. The CDR3 length is 12 residues. Germline V gene data show CDR1 as SNHLY and CDR2 as FYNNEI. V dropped 5 bases and J dropped 8; count of bases not matched to a gene: 5. DNA for the CDR3: TGTGCCAGCAGTTCCGACAGGGTGGAAGCTTTCTTT. It codes for CASSSDRVEAFF.

The chain carries TRBV6-6 and TRBJ2-1; D possibly corresponds to TRBD1 (6 bases). Between the trimmed V and J ends, which lost 0 bases and 11 bases, there was a span of 8 bases. The CDR3 loop spans 12 amino acids. Germline values: CDR1 MNHNY, CDR2 SVGAGI (reference sequence). The CDR3, as DNA: TGTGCCAGCAGTTACTCCGGGGACAAGCAGTTCTTC. This translates into CASSYSGDKQFF.

On this clone itself: At one end the junction does not follow the germline gene, possibly because of a read error. Here the CDR3 reads CASSGARGSTNF. For the CDR3, the DNA is TGTGCCAGCAGTGGGGCTAGGGGGAGTACGAATTTT. This chain joins TRBV6-1 and TRBJ1-3; possibly TRBD1 for D (6 bases). Germline V lookup: CDR1 MNHNS, CDR2 SASEGT. This CDR3 is 12 amino acids long.

J is TRBJ2-7 and V is TRBV7-9, with 8 bases aligning to TRBD1. The V and J ends lost 6 bases and 2 bases, in that order; junction bases with no gene match: 6. CDR3 length: 14 amino acids. Germline-derived CDR1 and CDR2 are SEHNR and FQNEAQ (reference sequence). As DNA, the CDR3 is TGTGCCAGCAGTCAAACAGGGGGGCCCTACGAGCAGTACTTC. Protein sequence: CASSQTGGPYEQYF.

The V gene is TRBV5-6, the J gene TRBJ1-1; TRBD1 matches 10 bases. Germline CDR1 SGHDT, CDR2 YYEEEE. V lost 4 bases, J lost 4 bases, and 16 bases stayed unmatched. The CDR3 sequence is 18 residues long. CDR3 residues: CASSLTTYRDRGGTEAFF. As DNA, the CDR3 is TGTGCCAGCAGCCTGACCACTTACCGGGACAGGGGAGGCACTGAAGCTTTCTTT.

This clone has only a few counts. This chain uses TRBV2 with TRBJ1-5, with TRBD1 identical over 7 bases. Germline CDR1 and CDR2: SNHLY and FYNNEI. The CDR3 totals 15 residues. V lost 1 base, J lost 3 bases, and 3 bases stayed unmatched. The CDR3 region has the DNA TGTGCCAGCAGTGAAGAAGGGGGCCTCAATCAGCCCCAGCATTTT. Protein product: CASSEEGGLNQPQHF.

The gene calls are TRBV29-1 and TRBJ1-1; no clear D. V was clipped by 1 base and J by 10 bases, with 10 bases between them. This CDR3 region has 11 residues. Germline CDR1 SQVTM, CDR2 ANQGSEA. The chain's CDR3 is CSVEGSFGAFF. The CDR3 coding sequence is TGCAGCGTTGAAGGTAGTTTTGGAGCTTTCTTT.

The rearrangement uses TRBV27 and TRBJ1-2; D may be TRBD1 (6 bases). Trimming cost V 3 bases and J 8 bases, with 13 bases left between them. This CDR3 is built from 13 residues. Germline V CDR1 and CDR2: MNHEY, SMNVEV (reference sequence). The CDR3 region is CASSFDRLTGYTF. The DNA of the CDR3 is TGTGCCAGCAGTTTTGACAGGCTAACAGGCTACACCTTC.

The CDR3 nucleotides are TGTGCCAGCAGTTCGACTAGGAGTGGAAGGGATACGCAGTATTTT. Amino acids: CASSSTRSGRDTQYF. The chain combines TRBV2 with TRBJ2-3; a possible D gene is TRBD2 (6 bases). The CDR3 has 15 amino acids. Trimming took off 5 bases at V and 6 bases at J, with 18 bases between the two ends. Germline lookup yields CDR1 SNHLY and CDR2 FYNNEI.

As for this clone: Other DNA sequences from this sample encode an identical CDR3 as well. V and J are TRBV7-8 and TRBJ2-2; tentatively, D is TRBD1 (5 bases). Looked up from germline, CDR1 is SGHVS and CDR2 is FQNEAQ. Trimming removed 1 base at V and 0 bases at J, with 6 bases between. This CDR3 is built from 15 residues. CDR3 loop: CASSLGQTNTGELFF. The CDR3 bases are TGTGCCAGCAGCTTAGGACAGACGAACACCGGGGAGCTGTTTTTT. The full variable domain, in which reference TRBV7-8 and TRBJ2-2 provide the parts outside the CDR3, is GAGVSQSPRYKVAKRGQDVALRCDPISGHVSLFWYQQALGQGPEFLTYFQNEAQLDKSGLPSDRFFAERPEGSVSTLKIQRTQQEDSAVYLCASSLGQTNTGELFFGEGSRLTVL.

Comments on this clone: This may be a read error, as it is one base from a much larger clone. This sample includes further DNA sequences coding for the same CDR3. The chain recombines TRBV16 with TRBJ1-4, with a tentative D call TRBD1 (5 bases). This CDR3 comprises 15 residues. Germline CDR1 KGHSY, CDR2 FQNENV. The chain's CDR3 is CASSQLSGGNEKLFF. In DNA form, the CDR3 reads TGTGCCAGCAGCCAATTATCCGGGGGGAATGAGAAACTGTTTTTT.

The chain recombines TRBV6-5 with TRBJ1-1; 9 bases agree with TRBD1. The germline CDR1 and CDR2 sequences are MNHEY and SVGAGI. This CDR3 spans 15 amino acids. The trim removed 2 bases at V and 4 bases at J, leaving 5 bases unmatched. The CDR3 is CASSYTGTGTTEAFF. For the CDR3, the DNA is TGTGCCAGCAGTTACACCGGGACAGGGACCACTGAAGCTTTCTTT.

The genes are TRBV27 and TRBJ2-2, with D perhaps TRBD1 (6 bases). The germline CDR1 and CDR2 sequences are MNHEY and SMNVEV (reference sequence). The CDR3 is 13 amino acids. Deletions cut 6 bases from V and 6 bases from J, with 11 bases between. CDR3 amino acids: CASSWGRAGELFF. As DNA, the CDR3 is TGTGCCAGCAGCTGGGGGCGCGCCGGGGAGCTGTTTTTT.

The chain has TRBV6-4 and TRBJ1-2; perhaps TRBD1 as D (6 bases). Germline CDR1 reads MRHNA; CDR2 reads SNTAGT. This CDR3 contains 13 residues. V was cut by 6 bases and J by 4 bases, with 12 bases left in between. The CDR3 spells CASRYSDSYGYTF. The CDR3 DNA follows: TGTGCCAGCAGATATTCGGACAGCTATGGCTACACCTTC.

This clone was detected only a few times. The rearrangement links TRBV4-2 to TRBJ1-1, with unresolved D. CDR1 is LGHNA and CDR2 is YNFKEQ in the germline V gene. The CDR3 contains 15 residues. V lost 0 bases to trimming and J lost 4 bases, with 12 bases between them. The CDR3 spells CASSQEGRRGTEAFF. The DNA of the CDR3 is TGTGCCAGCAGCCAAGAAGGTCGCCGGGGCACTGAAGCTTTCTTT.

This CDR3 is CASSSQAFANTGELFF. In DNA form, the CDR3 reads TGTGCCAGCAGCTCACAGGCGTTCGCGAACACCGGGGAGCTGTTTTTT. The chain employs TRBV7-8 and TRBJ2-2; TRBD1 might be the D (5 bases). V lost 4 bases to trimming and J lost 0 bases, with 12 bases between them. CDR3 length: 16 amino acids. Germline V gives CDR1 SGHVS, CDR2 FQNEAQ.

The rearrangement joins TRBV4-1 to TRBJ1-4; D might be TRBD1 (5 bases). Trimming stripped 1 base from V and 4 bases from J, with 10 bases between. Germline loops: CDR1 MGHRA, CDR2 YSYEKL. CDR3 size: 15 residues. CDR3 residues: CASSQGGLDNEKLFF. As DNA, the CDR3 is TGCGCCAGCAGCCAAGGGGGACTTGATAATGAAAAACTGTTTTTT.